This passage covers 21 T cell receptor beta chains from one sample sequenced in a study of cytomegalovirus exposure and HLA in healthy donors. Researchers ran the PCR with 60 Vbeta and 13 Jbeta primers. TCRdb's table, derived via immunoSEQ multiplex PCR, lists solely in-frame clones and lacks some. The data show around 100,000 clones, with over 60% seen just once and about 8% held by the top ten. What was sequenced was PBMCs. These receptors all stem from a man between 18 and 35 years old in good health and CMV-seropositive.

The genes are TRBV30 and TRBJ1-2, with a possible D match to TRBD1 (6 bases). Germline CDR1 GTSNPN, CDR2 SVGIG (reference sequence). V lost 4 bases, J lost 8 bases, and 11 bases lay in between. The length of the CDR3 is 11 residues. CDR3 nucleotide sequence: TGTGCCTGGATCCAGGGACACGGCTACACCTTC. Translation gives CAWIQGHGYTF.

This clone was seen only a few times. The V gene is TRBV13, the J gene TRBJ2-7; 8 bases agree with TRBD1. CDR1 and CDR2 from the germline V gene are PRHDT and FYEKMQ (reference sequence). The CDR3 totals 14 residues. J lost 6 bases, V lost 5 bases, and 9 bases had no gene match. CDR3 in DNA: TGTGCCAGCAGCGGGGGGACAGGCCGGGGCGAGCAGTACTTC. Amino acids: CASSGGTGRGEQYF.

The rearrangement links TRBV6-5 to TRBJ2-7; possible D gene TRBD1, 6 bases. The germline V gene has CDR1 MNHEY and CDR2 SVGAGI. There are 14 residues in the CDR3. The germline V and J ends were trimmed by 2 bases and 1 base, with 9 bases remaining between them. The CDR3 loop reads CASSYTGQSYEQYF. In DNA, the CDR3 is TGTGCCAGCAGTTACACTGGACAGTCCTACGAGCAGTACTTC.

This chain links TRBV6-7 with TRBJ2-7; 11 bases are shared with TRBD1. TRBV6-7 is recorded as an ORF, its role being uncertain. The CDR3 has 14 amino acids. Trimming at V came to 11 bases and at J to 2 bases, leaving 8 bases not matched to a gene. The CDR3 region is CAPGAGQGAYEQYV. CDR3 bases: TGTGCCCCGGGGGCGGGACAGGGGGCCTACGAGCAGTACGTC.

The chain couples TRBV7-2 to TRBJ2-7; weak D call: TRBD2 (5 bases). CDR3 length: 17 residues. Germline V gene lookup returns CDR1 SGHTA and CDR2 FQGNSA. Trimming removed 0 bases at V and 7 bases at J, with 22 bases between. The CDR3 region is CASSLAVYSMAPGEQYF. Written as DNA, the CDR3 is TGTGCCAGCAGCTTAGCAGTGTACTCCATGGCGCCGGGAGAGCAGTACTTC.

This clone has just a few counts. The chain has TRBV28 and TRBJ2-5; 14 bases line up with TRBD2. The junction had 13 bases not matched to a gene; V was cut back by 5 bases and J by 5 bases. Germline lookup yields CDR1 MDHEN and CDR2 SYDVKM. This CDR3 is 18 amino acids long. The CDR3 spells CASSLRLAGGPSVETQYF. Here the CDR3 DNA reads TGTGCCAGCAGTCTAAGACTAGCGGGGGGGCCGAGTGTGGAGACCCAGTACTTC.

This chain's CDR3 is CASSPRLAGVPYEQYV. CDR3 sequence (DNA): TGTGCCAGCAGCCCCCGTTTAGCGGGGGTCCCATACGAGCAGTACGTC. The chain is built from TRBV11-2 and TRBJ2-7; 9 nucleotides agree with TRBD2. V shed 5 bases, J shed 4 bases, and the junction held 12 bases outside the gene matches. The germline CDR1 and CDR2 sequences are SGHAT and FQNNGV. The CDR3 is 16 amino acids.

There are a few counts of this clone. This chain links TRBV5-1 with TRBJ2-6, with a possible D match to TRBD1 (5 bases). CDR3 length: 17 residues. CDR1 and CDR2 from the germline V gene are SGHRS and YFSETQ. Trimming pared 0 bases from V and 4 bases from J, leaving 14 bases between. CDR3 sequence: CASSLAHGATGANVLTF. In nucleotides, the CDR3 is TGCGCCAGCAGCTTGGCCCATGGGGCCACCGGGGCCAACGTCCTGACTTTC.

This chain joins TRBV18 and TRBJ2-3; 8 bases agree with TRBD1. The CDR3 has 18 residues. V shed 3 bases, J shed 3 bases, and the junction held 14 bases outside the gene matches. The V gene's germline CDR1 is KGHSH and CDR2 LQKENI. This CDR3 is CASSPRTGMGVTTDTQYF. CDR3 nucleotides: TGTGCCAGCTCACCCCGGACAGGGATGGGAGTCACAACAGATACGCAGTATTTT.

The chain uses TRBV14 and TRBJ1-5; no definite D call. Trimming cost V 3 bases and J 3 bases, with 6 bases left between them. There are 13 residues in the CDR3. Germline V gene sequence: CDR1 SGHDN, CDR2 FVKESK. CDR3 sequence: CASSQLINQPQHF. The CDR3 DNA reads as TGTGCCAGCAGCCAGCTAATCAATCAGCCCCAGCATTTT.

The chain joins TRBV9 to TRBJ2-7, with 7 bases fitting TRBD1. V was pared by 5 bases and J by 5 bases, with 10 bases of the junction left unmatched. In germline, CDR1 is SGDLS, CDR2 YYNGEE. The CDR3 is 14 residues long. CDR3 nucleotides: TGTGCCAGCAGTGCCACAGGGGTAAGAGACGAGCAGTACTTC. Amino acid sequence: CASSATGVRDEQYF.

CDR3 sequence reads: CASSSDRDQETQYF. The CDR3 bases are TGCGCCAGCAGCTCGGACAGGGATCAGGAGACCCAGTACTTC. This chain links TRBV5-1 with TRBJ2-5; TRBD1 agrees at 8 bases. The CDR3 is made up of 14 amino acids. Per germline, CDR1 SGHRS and CDR2 YFSETQ. The V and J ends lost 3 bases and 5 bases, in that order; junction bases with no gene match: 6.

The rearrangement joins TRBV11-2 to TRBJ2-5; no clear D gene. Germline V lookup: CDR1 SGHAT, CDR2 FQNNGV. Trimming removed 1 base from V and 2 bases from J, with 8 bases in between. The CDR3 extends over 14 amino acids. CDR3 region: CASSLVSLQETQYF. The CDR3 DNA follows: TGTGCCAGCAGCTTAGTGAGCCTACAAGAGACCCAGTACTTC.

A word on this clone: One end of the junction is discordant with germline, which a read error may explain. This chain links TRBV7-9 with TRBJ1-1; no firm D call. The CDR3 runs to 10 residues. Germline CDR1 reads SEHNR; CDR2 reads FQNEAQ (reference sequence). The chain's CDR3 is CASSGSEADF. The CDR3 DNA reads TGTGCCAGCAGCGGCAGCGAGGCCGACTTT.

The chain has TRBV6-5 and TRBJ1-2; 8 bases fit TRBD1. Trimming removed 2 bases from V and 4 bases from J; junction bases left unmatched: 9. Germline V CDR1 and CDR2: MNHEY, SVGAGI. CDR3 length: 16 residues. The CDR3 sequence is CASSYDGQGILYGYTF. The CDR3 DNA follows: TGTGCCAGCAGTTACGACGGACAGGGTATCCTCTATGGCTACACCTTC.

The rearrangement uses TRBV29-1 and TRBJ2-1, with D tentatively TRBD2 (5 bases). CDR1 is SQVTM, CDR2 ANQGSEA, per germline. The CDR3 consists of 16 residues. Trimming left V 3 bases short and J 9 bases short, with 24 bases between. The CDR3 DNA is TGCAGCGTTGACCCACTAGGTTTACGATCGGGTGGTGAGCAGTTCTTC. It is translated as CSVDPLGLRSGGEQFF.

This clone was counted a single time. The rearrangement joins TRBV7-6 to TRBJ2-2; D is perhaps TRBD1 (6 bases). The CDR3 covers 14 residues. Germline lookup yields CDR1 SGHVS and CDR2 FNYEAQ. V was clipped by 7 bases and J by 7 bases, with 16 bases between them. The CDR3 loop reads CASILGGFGGELFF. The CDR3 DNA is TGTGCCAGCATCCTAGGGGGTTTTGGCGGGGAGCTGTTTTTT.

The chain uses TRBV15 and TRBJ1-4, with a weak D call TRBD1 (5 bases). Germline V CDR1 and CDR2: LNHNV, YYDKDF (reference sequence). This CDR3 spans 14 amino acids. V was pared by 0 bases and J by 7 bases, with 9 bases between. CDR3 DNA: TGTGCCACCAGCAGAGACAGGGCTGGTGAAAAACTGTTTTTT. Translation: CATSRDRAGEKLFF.

This chain connects TRBV30 to TRBJ2-3; no clear D. CDR1 is GTSNPN, CDR2 SVGIG, per germline (reference sequence). The CDR3 is made up of 14 amino acids. Trimming took 0 bases from V and 2 from J, leaving 9 bases between them. CDR3 loop: CAWSVPRYTDTQYF. For the CDR3, the DNA is TGTGCCTGGAGTGTCCCCAGGTACACAGATACGCAGTATTTT.

This clone occurred a few times. This rearrangement joins TRBV30 to TRBJ1-2, with D possibly being TRBD1 (6 bases). This CDR3 region has 14 residues. V lost 5 bases, J lost 5 bases, and 18 bases lay in between. Germline-derived CDR1 and CDR2 are GTSNPN and SVGIG (reference sequence). DNA of the CDR3: TGTGCCTGGGGGACATCGAATTTTGCGTATGGCTACACCTTC. Translating it yields CAWGTSNFAYGYTF.

This sequence joins TRBV5-1 and TRBJ2-7, with 7 bases matching TRBD1. Germline loops: CDR1 SGHRS, CDR2 YFSETQ. After removal of 4 bases from V and 1 base from J, the junction contained 5 bases not matched to a gene. The CDR3 consists of 14 residues. The CDR3 spells CASSREGQSYEQYF. In nucleotides, the CDR3 is TGCGCCAGCAGCAGAGAGGGACAGTCCTACGAGCAGTACTTC.